These T cell receptor beta chains were read from a single sample in a study of blood T cell repertoires in COVID-19. Assay: immunoSEQ multiplex PCR; the TCRdb copy retains only in-frame clones and omits some. This sample has a few hundred thousand clones, with roughly 90% found just once. The material sequenced was peripheral blood. All receptors come from a man between 60 and 75 years old with acute or convalescent COVID-19. Each CDR3 is given with its conserved first and last residue. D genes are given only for firm matches. The listing skips clone size in some rows; elsewhere it reads once, few, many or a size class.

v_call,d_call,clone_size,j_call,cdr3_nt,cdr3_aa
TRBV19,TRBD1,NA,TRBJ2-1,TGTGCCAGTAGCACGGGACAGGGGGCGAACTACAATGAGCAGTTCTTC,CASSTGQGANYNEQFF
TRBV6-2/TRBV6-3,NA,NA,TRBJ2-1,TGTGCCAGCAGTCCATCGAGATCGTTTGAGCAGTTCTTC,CASSPSRSFEQFF
TRBV6-4,NA,NA,TRBJ2-2,TGTGCCAGCAGGAGTTTGACCGGGGAGCTGTTTTTT,CASRSLTGELFF
TRBV28,TRBD1,NA,TRBJ1-2,TGTGCCAGCAGTTCCAGGGGGTCCGGGACAGATTCCGTAGCTAACTATGGCTACACCTTC,CASSSRGSGTDSVANYGYTF
TRBV4-3,NA,NA,TRBJ2-2,TGCGCCAGCAGCCAAGAGGTCAACACCTACACCGGGGAGCTGTTTTTT,CASSQEVNTYTGELFF
TRBV29-1,TRBD1,NA,TRBJ2-2,TGCAGCGGAGGACAGGGGGACACCGGGGAGCTGTTTTTT,CSGGQGDTGELFF
TRBV7-2,NA,once,TRBJ1-1,TGTGCCAGCAGCTTAGCGACAGCGAACACTGAAGCTTTCTTT,CASSLATANTEAFF
TRBV9,TRBD1,NA,TRBJ2-1,TGTGCCAGCTCCCATGGGACAGGGATGGGGTACAATGAGCAGTTCTTC,CASSHGTGMGYNEQFF
TRBV6-6,NA,NA,TRBJ1-1,TGTGCCAGCAGTCGGTTAGAGGGTGAAGCTTTCTTT,CASSRLEGEAFF
TRBV27,TRBD2,once,TRBJ2-3,TGTGCCAGCAGTCCGCCGTCCCCCAGCGGGAGAGGCACAGATACGCAGTATTTT,CASSPPSPSGRGTDTQYF
TRBV28,NA,few,TRBJ1-4,TGTGCCAGCAGTCCTCGACAGCGAAACTATAATGAAAAACTGTTTTTT,CASSPRQRNYNEKLFF
TRBV5-1,TRBD2,NA,TRBJ2-3,TGCGCCAGCAGCTTTAATAGACTAGCGGGAGTTCAAGATACGCAGTATTTT,CASSFNRLAGVQDTQYF
TRBV6-5,NA,NA,TRBJ1-3,TGTGCCAGCAGTTACTATACGGGAGGAAACACCATATATTTT,CASSYYTGGNTIYF
TRBV30,NA,NA,TRBJ1-1,TGTGCCTGGAGTCCGGACCCGGGGGACACTGAAGCTTTCTTT,CAWSPDPGDTEAFF
TRBV11-3,NA,NA,TRBJ1-4,TGTGCCAGCAGCTTGAGTGCGGGAACGAATGAAAAACTGTTTTTT,CASSLSAGTNEKLFF
TRBV20-1,TRBD1,NA,TRBJ1-1,TGCAGTGCTAGTTGGGACAGTACTATCACTGAAGCTTTCTTT,CSASWDSTITEAFF
TRBV9,TRBD2,NA,TRBJ2-4,TGTGCCAGCAGCTCCCAAGGGGGAGCGGGAGGTGGCAAAAACATTCAGTACTTC,CASSSQGGAGGGKNIQYF
TRBV7-9,NA,once,TRBJ1-6,TGTGCCAGCAGCTCAAGAGCGACAGGACTAGCGGGAGATTCACCCCTCCACTTT,CASSSRATGLAGDSPLHF
TRBV28,TRBD2,NA,TRBJ2-5,TGTGCCAGCAGTTCAAGGAGGCTAGCGGGATATGGAGAGACCCAGTACTTC,CASSSRRLAGYGETQYF
TRBV5-1,TRBD2,NA,TRBJ2-5,TGCGCCAGCAGCCTCACGACTAGCGGGAAGGGGGAGACCCAGTACTTC,CASSLTTSGKGETQYF
TRBV2,NA,few,TRBJ2-2,TGTGCCAGCAGAACGTTATGGGGCAGGGAGGACACCGGGGAGCTGTTTTTT,CASRTLWGREDTGELFF
TRBV19,TRBD2,few,TRBJ2-2,TGTGCCAGTAGTATAGCTAGCGGGGTTTCCGGGGAGCTGTTTTTT,CASSIASGVSGELFF
TRBV11-2,NA,NA,TRBJ2-2,TGTGCCAGCAGCTTATCGGCTAGCCGAGCCACCGGGGAGCTGTTTTTT,CASSLSASRATGELFF
TRBV6-5,TRBD1,NA,TRBJ2-7,TGTGCCAGCAGACCCCGACAGGGTTCCTACGAGCAGTACTTC,CASRPRQGSYEQYF
TRBV4-1,NA,NA,TRBJ1-5,TGCGCCAGCAGCCAAGATAGATTTCAGCCCCAGCATTTT,CASSQDRFQPQHF
TRBV4-3,TRBD1,NA,TRBJ2-5,TGCGCCAGCAGCCCCGGGACAGGGGGTATCGGGCGGGGAGAGACCCAGTACTTC,CASSPGTGGIGRGETQYF
TRBV16,TRBD1,NA,TRBJ1-2,TGTGCCAGCAGCCAATTTCGACAGGGGCTCTATGGCTACACCTTC,CASSQFRQGLYGYTF
TRBV18,NA,NA,TRBJ1-6,TGTGCCAGCTCACCACCGGTCGGGAGGAATTCACCCCTCCACTTT,CASSPPVGRNSPLHF
TRBV28,TRBD1,NA,TRBJ1-3,TGTGCCAGCAGCCCAAGGACAGGGATAAACACCATATATTTT,CASSPRTGINTIYF
TRBV5-6,TRBD1,NA,TRBJ1-2,TGTGCCAGCAGCCCCGGGTCCAGGGGGTATGGCTACACCTTC,CASSPGSRGYGYTF
TRBV5-1,TRBD1,NA,TRBJ1-5,TGCGCCAGCAGCGCCGGGACAGGGGGGACTCAGCCCCAGCATTTT,CASSAGTGGTQPQHF
TRBV12-3/TRBV12-4,NA,few,TRBJ1-5,TGTGCCAGCAGTCTATCTGGGCCCCAGCATTTT,CASSLSGPQHF
TRBV27,NA,NA,TRBJ2-7,TGTGCCAGCGGCCTTTGGTCAGGGGAGCAGTACTTC,CASGLWSGEQYF
TRBV6-2/TRBV6-3,NA,NA,TRBJ2-6,TGTGCCAGCGGCCGGGACTCCAACTCTGGGGCCAACGTCCTGACTTTC,CASGRDSNSGANVLTF
TRBV27,NA,once,TRBJ2-5,TGTGCCAGCAGGTCCCTCAGTGATCAAGAGACCCAGTACTTC,CASRSLSDQETQYF
TRBV10-3,TRBD2,NA,TRBJ2-1,TGTGCCACCTGGGGGGGGACCAATTACAATGAGCAGTTCTTC,CATWGGTNYNEQFF
TRBV6-5,TRBD1,NA,TRBJ2-3,TGTGCCAGCAGTTACTTTGGACAGGGATCGACAGATACGCAGTATTTT,CASSYFGQGSTDTQYF
TRBV7-2,TRBD2,NA,TRBJ2-7,TGTGCCAGCAGCCCTGGCGGGGGGCGGGAGTACTTC,CASSPGGGREYF
TRBV9,NA,NA,TRBJ1-3,TGTGCCAGCAGCGTAGTACCAGGGTCCTCTGGAAACACCATATATTTT,CASSVVPGSSGNTIYF
TRBV7-3,TRBD2,NA,TRBJ2-1,TGTGCCAGCAGCGCCTCTTTCGGACTAGCGGACAATGAGCAGTTCTTC,CASSASFGLADNEQFF
TRBV14,NA,NA,TRBJ2-7,TGTGCCAGCAGCCAAGATCTCCGGGGTGGGCAGTACTTC,CASSQDLRGGQYF
TRBV6-5,NA,once,TRBJ1-1,TGTGCCAGCACCAGGGGACCCACGGCTGAAGCTTTCTTT,CASTRGPTAEAFF
TRBV30,NA,NA,TRBJ1-2,TGTGCCTGGAGTGTTGGAGGCTATGGCTACACCTTC,CAWSVGGYGYTF
TRBV27,TRBD1,once,TRBJ1-1,TGTGCCAGCAGTCGGGGGACAGGGGGAGTTTTCACTGAAGCTTTCTTT,CASSRGTGGVFTEAFF
TRBV5-1,TRBD2,NA,TRBJ2-1,TGCGCCAGCAGCCCTAGCGGGAGGGTGGGCAATGAGCAGTTCTTC,CASSPSGRVGNEQFF
TRBV3-1/TRBV3-2,TRBD1,once,TRBJ1-4,TGTGCCAGCAGCCAAGTCAGGGGGCGGTTGGAAGAAAAACTGTTTTTT,CASSQVRGRLEEKLFF
TRBV5-1,TRBD2,NA,TRBJ2-2,TGCGCCAGCAGCCCACTAGCGGGAGGAACCGGGGAGCTGTTTTTT,CASSPLAGGTGELFF
TRBV27,TRBD1,NA,TRBJ1-2,TGTGCCAGCAGCTTAACCCCCCGGGACAGGGGGCGCCTGAATCCCTCTAACTATGGCTACACCTTC,CASSLTPRDRGRLNPSNYGYTF
TRBV7-2,TRBD2,once,TRBJ2-3,TGTGCCAGCAGCTTACGACTAGCGGGAGGAGGCGATACGCAGTATTTT,CASSLRLAGGGDTQYF
TRBV27,TRBD2,NA,TRBJ2-3,TGTGCCACCGAAACTAGCGAACTCACAGATACGCAGTATTTT,CATETSELTDTQYF
TRBV6-2/TRBV6-3,TRBD2,NA,TRBJ2-7,TGTGCCAGCAGTTACACCCCCCTCGGGGAGGGTTGGGTCACCTACGAGCAGTACTTC,CASSYTPLGEGWVTYEQYF
TRBV10-3,TRBD1,NA,TRBJ2-3,TGTGCCACCCACCCTCCTGCCGGGACAGGGGGCACAGATACGCAGTATTTT,CATHPPAGTGGTDTQYF
TRBV9,NA,NA,TRBJ2-1,TGTGCCTCAAGCGGGCCGAGCTCCTACAATGAGCAGTTCTTC,CASSGPSSYNEQFF
TRBV20-1,TRBD1,NA,TRBJ2-7,TGCAGTGCTAGTTGGGACAGCTACGAGCAGTACTTC,CSASWDSYEQYF
TRBV6-5,NA,NA,TRBJ1-4,TGTGCCAGCAGCCGCCAACGGGGGACGGGTGAAAAACTGTTTTTT,CASSRQRGTGEKLFF
TRBV25-1,TRBD1,NA,TRBJ2-7,TGTGCCAGCAGTGAAAGGGGCGGACAGGGGGTCCACGAGCAGTACTTC,CASSERGGQGVHEQYF
TRBV5-1,NA,once,TRBJ2-2,TGCGCCAGCGTAGGGGGGGCAGAGACCGGGGAGCTGTTTTTT,CASVGGAETGELFF